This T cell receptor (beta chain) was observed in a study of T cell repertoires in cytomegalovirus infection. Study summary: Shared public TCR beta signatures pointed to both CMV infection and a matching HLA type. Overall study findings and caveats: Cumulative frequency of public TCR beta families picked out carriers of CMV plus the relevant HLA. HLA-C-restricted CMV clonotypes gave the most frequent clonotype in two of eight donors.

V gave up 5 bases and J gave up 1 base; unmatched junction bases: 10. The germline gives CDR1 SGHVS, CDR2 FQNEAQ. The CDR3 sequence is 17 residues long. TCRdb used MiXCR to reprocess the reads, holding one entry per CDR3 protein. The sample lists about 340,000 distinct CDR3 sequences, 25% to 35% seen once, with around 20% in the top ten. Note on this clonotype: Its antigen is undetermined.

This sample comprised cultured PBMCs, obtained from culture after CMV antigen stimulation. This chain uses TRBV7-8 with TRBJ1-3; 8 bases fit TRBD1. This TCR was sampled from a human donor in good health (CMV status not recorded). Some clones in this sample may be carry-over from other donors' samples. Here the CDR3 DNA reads TGTGCCAGCAGCCCCCGGACAGGGACGAATTCTGGAAACACCATATATTTT. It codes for CASSPRTGTNSGNTIYF.